The rows below give T cell receptor beta chains drawn from one sample of a study of blood T cell repertoires in COVID-19. Produced via immunoSEQ multiplex PCR; TCRdb's table is partial and in-frame only. The sample contains almost 350,000 clones, roughly 87% of which appear only once. The sample was peripheral blood. These receptors were collected from an older woman with COVID-19, enrolled during active disease. The CDR3 runs from the conserved cysteine through the conserved F or W. Each record gives: V gene, clone size, J gene, D gene, CDR3 protein, CDR3 DNA. The D gene is left open where the match is weak. A row's size may be missing; if present it is once, few, many or a size class.

TRBV5-8	.	TRBJ2-3	.	CASSRESPDTQYF	TGTGCCAGCAGTCGGGAGAGCCCAGATACGCAGTATTTT
TRBV4-1	.	TRBJ2-7	.	CASSHGQSPYEQYF	TGCGCCAGCAGCCATGGACAGTCCCCCTACGAGCAGTACTTC
TRBV19	once	TRBJ2-1	TRBD2	CASRERGAIYNEQFF	TGTGCCAGCAGGGAGCGGGGGGCAATTTACAATGAGCAGTTCTTC
TRBV24-1	.	TRBJ1-1	TRBD1	CATSDQNRDRANTEAFF	TGTGCCACCAGTGACCAGAACCGGGACAGGGCTAACACTGAAGCTTTCTTT
TRBV7-9	.	TRBJ2-1	TRBD1	CASSFDPGQGTNEQFF	TGTGCCAGCAGCTTTGACCCGGGACAGGGAACCAATGAGCAGTTCTTC
TRBV6-1	.	TRBJ2-7	.	CASSEARLPEDEQYF	TGTGCCAGCAGTGAAGCGCGCCTCCCGGAGGACGAGCAGTACTTC
TRBV5-1	.	TRBJ1-6	TRBD1	CASSYRGDNSPLHF	TGCGCCAGCAGCTACAGGGGGGATAATTCACCCCTCCACTTT
TRBV19	.	TRBJ1-2	TRBD1	CASRNRGIIHGYTF	TGTGCCAGTAGGAACAGGGGAATAATACATGGCTACACCTTC
TRBV5-1	.	TRBJ2-5	TRBD2	CASSGGLAVLQETQYF	TGCGCCAGCAGCGGGGGACTAGCGGTCCTTCAAGAGACCCAGTACTTC
TRBV19	.	TRBJ2-7	TRBD1	CASSIKQGSYEQYF	TGTGCCAGTAGTATCAAACAGGGGTCCTACGAGCAGTACTTC
TRBV5-1	.	TRBJ1-5	.	CASSQEGSNQPQHF	TGCGCCAGCAGCCAGGAGGGGAGCAATCAGCCCCAGCATTTT
TRBV30	.	TRBJ1-1	.	CAWKLGSWQSNTEAFF	TGTGCCTGGAAATTGGGCTCCTGGCAGTCAAACACTGAAGCTTTCTTT
TRBV5-1	.	TRBJ1-3	.	CASSLADSGNTIYF	TGCGCCAGCAGCTTGGCAGACTCTGGAAACACCATATATTTT
TRBV7-8	.	TRBJ1-1	TRBD1	CASSQLTGGSTEAFF	TGTGCCAGCAGCCAACTTACAGGGGGCAGCACTGAAGCTTTCTTT
TRBV25-1	.	TRBJ2-7	.	CASRPQGRGYEQYF	TGTGCCAGCCGGCCTCAGGGTAGGGGTTACGAGCAGTACTTC
TRBV7-9	.	TRBJ1-3	.	CASSLFGGNTIYF	TGTGCCAGCAGCTTATTCGGAGGCAACACCATATATTTT
TRBV18	once	TRBJ1-4	TRBD1	CASSPVGQGTEKLFF	TGTGCCAGCTCACCCGTTGGACAGGGGACTGAAAAACTGTTTTTT
TRBV30	.	TRBJ2-2	.	CAKGGEGTGELFF	TGTGCCAAGGGGGGGGAAGGCACCGGGGAGCTGTTTTTT
TRBV30	.	TRBJ2-7	TRBD1	CAWSVGGQGFHEQYF	TGTGCCTGGAGTGTAGGGGGACAGGGGTTCCACGAGCAGTACTTC
TRBV28	.	TRBJ1-1	.	CASSTLGGGNTEAFF	TGTGCCAGCAGCACCCTGGGGGGAGGGAACACTGAAGCTTTCTTT